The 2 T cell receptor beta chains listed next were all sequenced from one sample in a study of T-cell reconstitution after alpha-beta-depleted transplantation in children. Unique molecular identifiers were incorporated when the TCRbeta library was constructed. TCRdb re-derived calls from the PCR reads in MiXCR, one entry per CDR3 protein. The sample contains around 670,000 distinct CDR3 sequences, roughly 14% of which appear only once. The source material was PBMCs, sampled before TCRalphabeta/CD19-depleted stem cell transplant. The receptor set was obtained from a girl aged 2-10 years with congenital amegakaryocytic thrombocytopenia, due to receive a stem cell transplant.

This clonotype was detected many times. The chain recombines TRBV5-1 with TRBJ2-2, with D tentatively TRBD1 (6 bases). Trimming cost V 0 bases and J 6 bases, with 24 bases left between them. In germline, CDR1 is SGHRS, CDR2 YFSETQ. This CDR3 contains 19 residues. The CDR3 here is CASSLDRDTPLGTPGELFF. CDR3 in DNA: TGCGCCAGCAGCTTGGATAGGGACACACCTTTGGGGACACCCGGGGAGCTGTTTTTT.

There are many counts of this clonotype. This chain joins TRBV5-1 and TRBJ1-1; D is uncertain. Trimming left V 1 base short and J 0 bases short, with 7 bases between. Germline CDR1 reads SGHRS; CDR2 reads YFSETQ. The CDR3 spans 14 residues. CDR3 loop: CASSLWAMNTEAFF. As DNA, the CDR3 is TGCGCCAGCAGCTTGTGGGCAATGAACACTGAAGCTTTCTTT.